A single sample gave rise to the 8 T cell receptor beta chains below, sequenced in a study of cytomegalovirus exposure and HLA in healthy donors (dated by TCRdb to about 2017). Libraries were prepared through the immunoSEQ multiplex PCR assay. The multiplex PCR relied on a mix of 60 forward primers for TCR Vbeta segments and 13 reverse primers for TCR Jbeta segments. TCRdb retrieved this table from immuneACCESS and kept in-frame rearrangements only. Not all clones are present; in checked studies, unresolved V genes account for under half, and no reason is known for the remainder. In this sample the table shows around 180,000 clones, approximately 80% of which occur a single time. The ten largest make up more than 5.5% of the sample. Sample: PBMCs. These receptors came from a man aged 30 to 45 in good health and CMV-seropositive.

The rearrangement uses TRBV18 and TRBJ2-7; the D gene is possibly TRBD1 (6 bases). Trimming pared 5 bases from V and 0 bases from J, leaving 14 bases between. There are 15 residues in the CDR3. Per germline, CDR1 KGHSH and CDR2 LQKENI. The CDR3 nucleotides are TGTGCCAGCTCATCGGGATTGACAGGCTCCTACGAGCAGTACTTC. Its protein product is CASSSGLTGSYEQYF.

The chain is built from TRBV9 and TRBJ2-7, with D possibly being TRBD2 (5 bases). CDR3 length equals 13 residues. Trimming pared 4 bases from V and 3 bases from J, leaving 11 bases between. CDR1 is SGDLS and CDR2 is YYNGEE in the germline V gene. The CDR3 DNA reads as TGTGCCAGCAGCCCTAGCCCGAACTACGAGCAGTACTTC. It yields the protein CASSPSPNYEQYF. The entire variable domain, with the rest obtained from reference TRBV9 and TRBJ2-7, is as follows: DSGVTQTPKHLITATGQRVTLRCSPRSGDLSVYWYQQSLDQGLQFLIQYYNGEERAKGNILERFSAQQFPDLHSELNLSSLELGDSALYFCASSPSPNYEQYFGPGTRLTVT.

V is TRBV19 and J is TRBJ2-3; no clear D gene. V dropped 2 bases and J dropped 3 bases, with 6 bases sitting between them. The CDR3 extends over 13 amino acids. Per the germline V gene, CDR1 is LNHDA and CDR2 is SQIVND (reference sequence). CDR3 sequence (DNA): TGTGCCAGTAGTATATATACAACAGATACGCAGTATTTT. It is translated as CASSIYTTDTQYF.

This chain joins TRBV28 and TRBJ1-5; D not resolved. Per the germline V gene, CDR1 is MDHEN and CDR2 is SYDVKM. Trimming took 6 bases from V and 2 from J, leaving 8 bases between them. The CDR3 spans 13 residues. CDR3 sequence: CASRGSRNQPQHF. In DNA, the CDR3 is TGTGCCAGCAGGGGCAGCCGCAATCAGCCCCAGCATTTT.

This clone was seen a handful of times. The genes are TRBV2 and TRBJ1-2; a weak D match, TRBD1 (6 bases). CDR1 SNHLY and CDR2 FYNNEI come from the germline V gene. V lost 6 bases, J lost 3 bases, and 14 bases lay in between. This CDR3 is 14 amino acids long. DNA for the CDR3: TGTGCCAGCAGCGCCAGTACAGGGTACTATGGCTACACCTTC. Amino acids: CASSASTGYYGYTF.

This chain uses TRBV11-3 with TRBJ2-1; D possibly corresponds to TRBD2 (6 bases). V lost 1 base and J lost 6, with 13 bases in between. Germline CDR1 and CDR2: SGHNT and YENEEA. The CDR3 consists of 15 residues. The CDR3 here is CASSLGSGRTNEQFF. The CDR3 region has the DNA TGTGCCAGCAGCTTAGGTAGCGGACGGACCAATGAGCAGTTCTTC.

J is TRBJ2-2 and V is TRBV12-2; the listed D gene, TRBD1, was not tested against the DNA. TRBV12-2 constitutes a pseudogene. This CDR3 has 16 amino acids. CDR3 in amino acids: CASRARRDRVAGELFF. CDR3 in DNA: TGTGCAAGTCGCGCACGGAGGGACAGGGTCGCCGGGGAGCTGTTTTTT.

V and J are TRBV12-5 and TRBJ1-6; D may be TRBD1 (5 bases). V was clipped by 1 base and J by 9 bases, with 7 bases between them. The CDR3 runs to 13 residues. Germline V gene lookup returns CDR1 LGHNT and CDR2 FRNRAP. In nucleotides, the CDR3 is TGTGCTAGTGGTTTGGCAGGGATTTCACCCCTCCACTTT. It encodes CASGLAGISPLHF. Full variable domain (remainder filled in from reference TRBV12-5 and TRBJ1-6): DARVTQTPRHKVTEMGQEVTMRCQPILGHNTVFWYRQTMMQGLELLAYFRNRAPLDDSGMPKDRFSAEMPDATLATLKIQPSEPRDSAVYFCASGLAGISPLHFGNGTRLTVT.